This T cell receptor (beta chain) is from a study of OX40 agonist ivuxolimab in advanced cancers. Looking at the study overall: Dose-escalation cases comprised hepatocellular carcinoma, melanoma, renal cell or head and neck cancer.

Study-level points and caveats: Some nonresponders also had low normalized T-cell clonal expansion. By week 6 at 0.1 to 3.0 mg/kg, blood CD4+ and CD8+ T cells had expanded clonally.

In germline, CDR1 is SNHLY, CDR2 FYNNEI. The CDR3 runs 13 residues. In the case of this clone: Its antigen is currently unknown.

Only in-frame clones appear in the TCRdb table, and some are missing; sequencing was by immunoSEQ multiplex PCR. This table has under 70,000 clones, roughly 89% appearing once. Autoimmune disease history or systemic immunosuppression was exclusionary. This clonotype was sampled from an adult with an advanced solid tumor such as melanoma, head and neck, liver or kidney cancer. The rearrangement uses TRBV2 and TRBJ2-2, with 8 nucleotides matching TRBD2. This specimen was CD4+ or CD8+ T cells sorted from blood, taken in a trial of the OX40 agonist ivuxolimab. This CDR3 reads CAGQRGRTGELFF. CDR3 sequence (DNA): TGTGCGGGCCAGCGGGGGCGCACCGGGGAGCTGTTTTTT.